This T cell receptor beta chain is drawn from a study of cytomegalovirus exposure and HLA in healthy donors. Study observations and caveats: Later analysis reportedly placed an Asian-associated ancestry cluster below the approximately 700-donor mean in N-insertions. Under in vitro conditions, a few CMV-associated chains were confirmed as specific for CMV antigens. A later analysis by the authors found several of the most significant clusters apparently linked to common viral pathogens.

It was with 60 Vbeta and 13 Jbeta primers that the PCR ran. Data came from immunoSEQ multiplex PCR; TCRdb stores just in-frame clones and leaves some out. The table has about 150,000 clones, 76% seen once. CDR3 length: 12 amino acids. In germline, CDR1 is SGHTA, CDR2 FQGNSA. Points on this clone: Its specificity is not known. Mismatch with germline at one junction end may stem from a read error.

The clonotype was recovered from a male donor in good health and CMV-seronegative. Input material: PBMCs. This chain connects TRBV7-2 to TRBJ2-5; D is uncertain. CDR3 bases: TGTGCCAGCAGCTTAGCCGGAGAGGCCCAGTACTTC. This sequence encodes CASSLAGEAQYF. The full variable domain, rest sourced from reference TRBV7-2 and TRBJ2-5, is GAGVSQSPSNKVTEKGKDVELRCDPISGHTALYWYRQSLGQGLEFLIYFQGNSAPDKSGLPSDRFSAERTGGSVSTLTIQRTQQEDSAVYLCASSLAGEAQYFGPGTRLLVL.